A selection of T cell receptor beta chains follows, all from one sample in a study of early T cells in non-severe SARS-CoV-2 infection. TCRdb re-analysed the 5' RACE reads in MiXCR, keeping a single row per CDR3 protein. Of approximately 73,000 distinct CDR3 sequences in the sample, 10% to 12% were seen once. The sequenced material came from whole blood. The receptors were sampled from an adult who was a healthcare worker with PCR-confirmed SARS-CoV-2 infection or an uninfected control (not recorded which). Both conserved end residues are part of each CDR3. The order of the fields is V gene, D gene, clone size, J gene, CDR3 DNA, CDR3 protein. D genes are given only for firm matches. Rows may omit the clone size; those that give it use once, few, many or a size class.

>TRBV18|TRBD2|-|TRBJ2-2
TGTGCCAGCTCACCCTTCGGACTAGCGGGGGACCCCACCGGGGAGCTGTTTTTT
CASSPFGLAGDPTGELFF
>TRBV29-1|-|-|TRBJ2-5
TGCAGCGGCTCTTACAGGGGAGGCGAGACCCAGTACTTC
CSGSYRGGETQYF
>TRBV29-1|TRBD1|many|TRBJ2-5
TGCAGCGTTGAAGGGCTGGTGGTCAGGGGGCGTGGGCAAGAGACCCAGTACTTC
CSVEGLVVRGRGQETQYF
>TRBV12-3/TRBV12-4|TRBD1|few|TRBJ2-6
TGTGCCAGCGACGCACCCGGGACAGAGTACTTCTCTGGGGCCAACGTCCTGACTTTC
CASDAPGTEYFSGANVLTF
>TRBV20-1|TRBD1|-|TRBJ1-5
TGCAGTGCTACCCGACAGGGGGGCAATCAGCCCCAGCATTTT
CSATRQGGNQPQHF
>TRBV15|TRBD1|few|TRBJ1-6
TGTGCCACCAGCAGAGATTTCGGGACAGAAAATTCACCCCTCCACTTT
CATSRDFGTENSPLHF
>TRBV12-3/TRBV12-4|-|-|TRBJ1-1
TGTGCCAGCAGTTTTAAGGGGGACACTGAAGCTATCTTT
CASSFKGDTEAIF
>TRBV19|-|many|TRBJ1-2
TGTGCCAGTAGTAGCCTGGGGGGAGTCGAGTATGGCTACACCTTC
CASSSLGGVEYGYTF
>TRBV20-1|TRBD1|many|TRBJ1-5
TGCAGTGCTACCACTACAGGGGACAATCAGCCCCAGCATTTT
CSATTTGDNQPQHF
>TRBV5-1|TRBD1|-|TRBJ2-7
TGCGCCAGCAGCTACCGACAGGGCCACTACGAGCAGTACTTC
CASSYRQGHYEQYF
>TRBV11-2|-|-|TRBJ2-1
TGTGCCAGCAGCTTAGGTGCGGCTAGCGTTAGCTCCTACAATGAGCAGTTCTTC
CASSLGAASVSSYNEQFF
>TRBV11-2|-|-|TRBJ2-7
TGTGCCAGCACCCTGGAGAGCAATTCCTACAATGAGCAGTACTTC
CASTLESNSYNEQYF
>TRBV21-1|-|many|TRBJ2-2
TGTGCCAGCAGCAAAACTAGCGCGAACACCGGGGAGCTGTTTTTT
CASSKTSANTGELFF
>TRBV10-3|TRBD1|-|TRBJ2-7
TGTGCCATCGGGGGGACAGGGTACTCCTACGAGCAGTACTTC
CAIGGTGYSYEQYF
>TRBV20-1|-|-|TRBJ2-1
TGCAGTGCTAGAGGCCGCTCTATGAGCTCCTACAATGAGCAGTTCTTC
CSARGRSMSSYNEQFF
>TRBV3-1|-|many|TRBJ1-2
TGTGCCAGCAGCTCCCGGGACTTTTATGGCTACACCTTC
CASSSRDFYGYTF